These 10 T cell receptor beta chains share one sample of origin, sequenced in a study of PD-L1 blockade in urothelial cancer. Time point in this sample: peripheral blood 6 weeks after treatment start. This table comes from immunoSEQ multiplex PCR, and its TCRdb copy is limited to in-frame clones, with some not included. The sample consists of about 41,000 clones, around 84% of them appearing once. This material consisted of PBMCs, taken around atezolizumab (anti-PD-L1) treatment. These receptors were collected from a man aged 65-85 years with urothelial cancer.

The V call is TRBV7-2, the J call TRBJ2-7; 7 nucleotides agree with TRBD1. Per the germline V gene, CDR1 is SGHTA and CDR2 is FQGNSA. With V trimmed by 4 bases and J by 2 bases, 8 bases remained unmatched. The CDR3 has 15 amino acids. The CDR3 coding sequence is TGTGCCAGCAGCTCGGGACAGCTCTTAGCCTACGAGCAGTACTTC. Protein product: CASSSGQLLAYEQYF.

The chain joins TRBV21-1 to TRBJ2-7; TRBD2, the D gene given by the table, was not confirmed from the DNA. TRBV21-1 is tagged as a pseudogene. The CDR3 consists of 17 residues. For the CDR3, the DNA is TGTGCCAGCAGCAAAAGTACTGAGCCCAATCGACGCGGCGAGCAGTACTTC. Translating gives CASSKSTEPNRRGEQYF.

Regarding this clone: The sample has other DNA sequences that encode this CDR3 too. The rearrangement joins TRBV10-1 to TRBJ1-2; the D is unclear. The V and J ends lost 0 bases and 3 bases respectively, with 5 bases between them. The germline CDR1 and CDR2 sequences are WNHNN and SYGVQD (reference sequence). There are 13 residues in the CDR3. DNA for the CDR3: TGCGCCAGCAGTGAGTCGCGGGACTATGGCTACACCTTC. This gives the protein CASSESRDYGYTF.

The CDR3 DNA sequence: TGTGCCAGCAGCTTGGACCAGGGGAAAGGCTACGAGCAGTACTTC. Its protein product is CASSLDQGKGYEQYF. The chain uses TRBV5-5 and TRBJ2-7; D may be TRBD1 (6 bases). The CDR3 spans 15 residues. The germline V and J ends were trimmed by 0 bases and 3 bases, with 13 bases remaining between them. Germline CDR1 reads SGHKS; CDR2 reads YYEKEE (reference sequence).

The gene calls are TRBV12-5 and TRBJ2-3, with TRBD2 matching 7 bases. The CDR3 is made up of 16 amino acids. From germline, CDR1 is LGHNT and CDR2 FRNRAP. V lost 0 bases to trimming and J lost 1 base; unmatched junction nucleotides: 4. The CDR3 region is CASGLVGGRGTDTQYF. The CDR3 nucleotides read TGTGCTAGTGGTTTGGTGGGCGGGAGAGGCACAGATACGCAGTATTTT.

The chain carries TRBV5-5 and TRBJ2-1, with D maybe TRBD2 (6 bases). V lost 0 bases and J lost 0, with 10 bases in between. Germline lookup yields CDR1 SGHKS and CDR2 YYEKEE (reference sequence). The CDR3 has 16 amino acids. CDR3 sequence: CASSLAAGSSYNEQFF. The CDR3 DNA reads as TGTGCCAGCAGCTTGGCCGCGGGGAGCTCCTACAATGAGCAGTTCTTC.

The rearrangement links TRBV4-1 to TRBJ1-1; D may be TRBD1 (5 bases). The V end was cut by 1 base, the J end by 1 base, with 7 bases between. CDR1 MGHRA and CDR2 YSYEKL come from the germline V gene. The CDR3 loop spans 14 amino acids. CDR3 sequence (DNA): TGCGCCAGCAGCCAAGGGGGGGGGAACACTGAAGCTTTCTTT. Protein product: CASSQGGGNTEAFF.

J is TRBJ2-7 and V is TRBV9, with a weak D call TRBD2 (5 bases). Germline loops: CDR1 SGDLS, CDR2 YYNGEE. CDR3 length: 11 amino acids. With 4 bases removed from V and 6 bases from J, the gap between germline ends came to 8 bases. CDR3 nucleotide sequence: TGTGCCAGCAGCCGAGGGAGCGAGCAGTACTTC. Its translation is CASSRGSEQYF.

The J gene is TRBJ2-2, the V gene TRBV2; TRBD1 might be the D (5 bases). CDR1 and CDR2 (germline): SNHLY, FYNNEI. V lost 4 bases, J lost 10 bases, and 13 bases lay in between. The CDR3 is 13 residues long. The CDR3 is CASSAGAVMELFF. The CDR3 nucleotides are TGTGCCAGCAGTGCTGGGGCAGTTATGGAGCTGTTTTTT. Full variable domain (remainder filled in from reference TRBV2 and TRBJ2-2): EPEVTQTPSHQVTQMGQEVILRCVPISNHLYFYWYRQILGQKVEFLVSFYNNEISEKSEIFDDQFSVERPDGSNFTLKIRSTKLEDSAMYFCASSAGAVMELFFGEGSRLTVL.

The genes are TRBV9 and TRBJ1-2; the match to TRBD1 covers 9 bases. V trimming: 3 bases; J trimming: 4 bases; junction bases outside the gene matches: 10. Germline CDR1 is SGDLS and CDR2 is YYNGEE. The CDR3 is 16 amino acids. CDR3 nucleotides: TGTGCCAGCAGCGGACGACAGGGGGAACTCCTCTATGGCTACACCTTC. Residues: CASSGRQGELLYGYTF. The full variable domain, with the rest looked up from reference TRBV9 and TRBJ1-2, is DSGVTQTPKHLITATGQRVTLRCSPRSGDLSVYWYQQSLDQGLQFLIQYYNGEERAKGNILERFSAQQFPDLHSELNLSSLELGDSALYFCASSGRQGELLYGYTFGSGTRLTVV.